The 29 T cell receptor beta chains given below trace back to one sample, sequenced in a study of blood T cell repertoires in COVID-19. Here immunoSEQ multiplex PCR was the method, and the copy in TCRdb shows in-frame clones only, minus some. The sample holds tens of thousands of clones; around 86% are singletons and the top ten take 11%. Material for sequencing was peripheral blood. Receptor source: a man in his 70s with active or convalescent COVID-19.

The CDR3 reads CATSRDIPRMNEQFF. Written as DNA, the CDR3 is TGTGCCACCAGCAGAGATATACCGAGAATGAATGAGCAGTTCTTC. V usage is TRBV15 and J usage is TRBJ2-1, with D hard to call. The CDR3 covers 15 residues. The germline CDR1 and CDR2 sequences are LNHNV and YYDKDF (reference sequence). Trimming left V 0 bases short and J 7 bases short, with 13 bases between.

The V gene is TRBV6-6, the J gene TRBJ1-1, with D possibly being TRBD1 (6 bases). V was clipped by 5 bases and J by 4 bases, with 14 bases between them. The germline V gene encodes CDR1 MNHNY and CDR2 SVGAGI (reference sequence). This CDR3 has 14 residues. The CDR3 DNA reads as TGTGCCAGCAGTGGGCAGGGGCGCCTCACTGAAGCTTTCTTT. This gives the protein CASSGQGRLTEAFF.

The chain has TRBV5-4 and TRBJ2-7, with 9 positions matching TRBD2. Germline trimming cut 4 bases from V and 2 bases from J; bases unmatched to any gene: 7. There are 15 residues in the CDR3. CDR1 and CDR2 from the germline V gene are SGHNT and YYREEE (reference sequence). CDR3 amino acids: CASSAGGGRAYEQYF. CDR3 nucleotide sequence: TGTGCCAGCAGCGCTGGGGGCGGGAGGGCCTACGAGCAGTACTTC.

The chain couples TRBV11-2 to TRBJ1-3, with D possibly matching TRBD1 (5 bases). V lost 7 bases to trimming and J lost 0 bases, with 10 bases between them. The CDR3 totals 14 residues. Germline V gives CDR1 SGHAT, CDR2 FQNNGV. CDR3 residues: CASKDTYSGNTIYF. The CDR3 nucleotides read TGTGCCAGCAAGGACACATACTCTGGAAACACCATATATTTT.

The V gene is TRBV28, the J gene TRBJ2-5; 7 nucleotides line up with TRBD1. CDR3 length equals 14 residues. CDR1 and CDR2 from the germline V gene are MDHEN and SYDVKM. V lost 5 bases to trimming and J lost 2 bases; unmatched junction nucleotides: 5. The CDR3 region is CASSPADRQETQYF. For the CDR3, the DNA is TGTGCCAGCAGTCCAGCGGACAGGCAAGAGACCCAGTACTTC.

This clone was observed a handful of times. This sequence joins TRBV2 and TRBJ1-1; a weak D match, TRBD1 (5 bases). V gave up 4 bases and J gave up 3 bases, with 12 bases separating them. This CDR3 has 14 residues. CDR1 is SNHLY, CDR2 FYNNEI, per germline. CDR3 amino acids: CASSVEGADTEAFF. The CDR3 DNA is TGTGCCAGCAGTGTTGAAGGGGCGGACACTGAAGCTTTCTTT.

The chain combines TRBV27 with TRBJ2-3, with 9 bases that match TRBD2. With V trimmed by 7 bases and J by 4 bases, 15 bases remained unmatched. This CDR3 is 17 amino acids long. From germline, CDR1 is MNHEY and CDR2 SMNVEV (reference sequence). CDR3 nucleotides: TGTGCCAGCACCCCAGGGGTGGTAGCGGGAGCCCCAGATACGCAGTATTTT. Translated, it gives CASTPGVVAGAPDTQYF.

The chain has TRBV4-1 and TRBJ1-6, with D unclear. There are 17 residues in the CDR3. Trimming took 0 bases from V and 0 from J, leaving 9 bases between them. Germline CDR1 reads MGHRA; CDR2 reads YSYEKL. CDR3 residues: CASSQDDGSSYNSPLHF. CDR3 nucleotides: TGCGCCAGCAGCCAAGATGACGGGAGCTCCTATAATTCACCCCTCCACTTT.

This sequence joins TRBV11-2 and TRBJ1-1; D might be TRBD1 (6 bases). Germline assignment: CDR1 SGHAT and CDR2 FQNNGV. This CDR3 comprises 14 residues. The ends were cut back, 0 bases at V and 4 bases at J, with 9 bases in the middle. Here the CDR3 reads CASSLEGAVTEAFF. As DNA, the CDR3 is TGTGCCAGCAGCTTAGAGGGGGCTGTCACTGAAGCTTTCTTT. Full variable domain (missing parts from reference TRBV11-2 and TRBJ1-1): EAGVAQSPRYKIIEKRQSVAFWCNPISGHATLYWYQQILGQGPKLLIQFQNNGVVDDSQLPKDRFSAERLKGVDSTLKIQPAKLEDSAVYLCASSLEGAVTEAFFGQGTRLTVV.

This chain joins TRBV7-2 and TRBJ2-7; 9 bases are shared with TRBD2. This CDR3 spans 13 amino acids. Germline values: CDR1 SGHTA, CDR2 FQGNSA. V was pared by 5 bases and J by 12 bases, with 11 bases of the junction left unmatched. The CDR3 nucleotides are TGTGCCAGCAGCACACAATTAGCGGGAGTCGCGTACTTC. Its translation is CASSTQLAGVAYF.

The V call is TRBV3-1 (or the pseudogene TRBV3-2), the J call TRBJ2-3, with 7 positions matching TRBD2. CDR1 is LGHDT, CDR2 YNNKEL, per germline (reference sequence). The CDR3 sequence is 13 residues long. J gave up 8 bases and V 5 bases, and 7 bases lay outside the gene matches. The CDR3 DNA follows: TGTGCCAGCAGCATCCGGACTAGGGGTACGCAGTATTTT. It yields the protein CASSIRTRGTQYF.

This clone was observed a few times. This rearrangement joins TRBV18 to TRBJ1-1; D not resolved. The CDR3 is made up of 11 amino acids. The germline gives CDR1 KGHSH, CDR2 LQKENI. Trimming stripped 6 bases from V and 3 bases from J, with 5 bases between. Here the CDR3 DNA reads TGTGCCAGCTCTATTGACACTGAAGCTTTCTTT. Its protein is CASSIDTEAFF.

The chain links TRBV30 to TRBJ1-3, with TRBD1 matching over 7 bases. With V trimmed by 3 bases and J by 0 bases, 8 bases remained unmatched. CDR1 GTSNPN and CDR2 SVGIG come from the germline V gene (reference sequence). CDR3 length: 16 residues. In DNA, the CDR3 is TGTGCCTGGAGCCGAACAGGGGTCAGCTCTGGAAACACCATATATTTT. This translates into CAWSRTGVSSGNTIYF. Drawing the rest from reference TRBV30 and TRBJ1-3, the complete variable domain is SQTIHQWPATLVQPVGSPLSLECTVEGTSNPNLYWYRQAAGRGLQLLFYSVGIGQISSEVPQNLSASRPQDRQFILSSKKLLLSDSGFYLCAWSRTGVSSGNTIYFGEGSWLTVV.

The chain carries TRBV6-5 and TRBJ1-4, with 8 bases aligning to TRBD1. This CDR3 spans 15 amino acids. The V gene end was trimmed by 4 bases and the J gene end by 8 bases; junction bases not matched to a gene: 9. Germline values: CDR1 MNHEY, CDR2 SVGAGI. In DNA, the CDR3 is TGTGCCAGCAGTTCTCTCGGGACAGGCGGCGAAAAACTGTTTTTT. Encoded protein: CASSSLGTGGEKLFF.

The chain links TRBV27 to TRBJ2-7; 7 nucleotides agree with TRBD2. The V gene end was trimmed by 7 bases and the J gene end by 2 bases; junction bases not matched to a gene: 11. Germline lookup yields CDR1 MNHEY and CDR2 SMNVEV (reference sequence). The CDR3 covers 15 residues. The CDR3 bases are TGTGCCAGCAAAGTTGGCCTAGCGGACACCTACGAGCAGTACTTC. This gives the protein CASKVGLADTYEQYF.

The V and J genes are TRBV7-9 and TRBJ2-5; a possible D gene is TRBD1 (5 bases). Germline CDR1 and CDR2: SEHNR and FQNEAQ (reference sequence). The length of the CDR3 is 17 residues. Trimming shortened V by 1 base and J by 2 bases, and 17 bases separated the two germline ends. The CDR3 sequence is CASSLGRRVSPQETQYF. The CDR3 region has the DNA TGTGCCAGCAGCTTAGGGCGCAGGGTTTCCCCACAAGAGACCCAGTACTTC.

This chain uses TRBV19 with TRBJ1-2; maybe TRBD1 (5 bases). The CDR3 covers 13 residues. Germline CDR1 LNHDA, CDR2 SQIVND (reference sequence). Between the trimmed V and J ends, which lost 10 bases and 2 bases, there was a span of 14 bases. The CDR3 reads CATAGPPNYGYTF. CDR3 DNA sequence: TGTGCCACCGCGGGACCACCAAACTATGGCTACACCTTC.

The CDR3 DNA sequence: TGTGCCAGCAGTTTAGGGCAGATAAACACCGGGGAGCTGTTTTTT. Translating gives CASSLGQINTGELFF. This chain links TRBV27 with TRBJ2-2; D is undetermined. Germline CDR1 and CDR2: MNHEY and SMNVEV (reference sequence). V was clipped by 2 bases and J by 2 bases, with 9 bases between them. The CDR3 loop spans 15 amino acids.

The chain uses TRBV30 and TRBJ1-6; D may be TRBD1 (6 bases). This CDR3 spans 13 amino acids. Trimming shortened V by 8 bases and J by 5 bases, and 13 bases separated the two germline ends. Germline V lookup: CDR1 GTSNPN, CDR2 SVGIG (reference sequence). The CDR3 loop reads CAVGGQNNSPLHF. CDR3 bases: TGTGCCGTGGGTGGACAGAATAATTCACCCCTCCACTTT.

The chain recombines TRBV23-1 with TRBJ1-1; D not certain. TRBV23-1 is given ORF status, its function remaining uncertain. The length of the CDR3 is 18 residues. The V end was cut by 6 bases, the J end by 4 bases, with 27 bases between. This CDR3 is CASRHSPCAVYLGTEAFF. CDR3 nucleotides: TGCGCCAGCAGACACTCCCCCTGCGCGGTGTATCTCGGCACTGAAGCTTTCTTT.

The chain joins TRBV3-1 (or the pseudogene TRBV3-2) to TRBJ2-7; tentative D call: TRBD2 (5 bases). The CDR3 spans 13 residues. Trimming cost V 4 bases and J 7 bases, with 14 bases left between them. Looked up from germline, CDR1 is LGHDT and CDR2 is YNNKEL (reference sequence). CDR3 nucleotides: TGTGCCAGCAGCCGAGGGTCTTCCGGGGAGCAGTACTTC. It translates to CASSRGSSGEQYF.

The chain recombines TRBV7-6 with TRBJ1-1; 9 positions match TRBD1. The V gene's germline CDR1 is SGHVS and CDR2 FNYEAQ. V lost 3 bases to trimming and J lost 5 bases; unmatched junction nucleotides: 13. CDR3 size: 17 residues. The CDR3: CASSLDLIPGQGTEAFF. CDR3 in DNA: TGTGCCAGCAGCTTGGACCTCATACCGGGACAGGGTACTGAAGCTTTCTTT.

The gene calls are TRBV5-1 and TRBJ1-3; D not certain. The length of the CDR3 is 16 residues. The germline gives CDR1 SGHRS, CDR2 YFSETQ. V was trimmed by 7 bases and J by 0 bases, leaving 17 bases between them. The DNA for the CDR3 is TGCGCCAGCGCCCCACGTCCGGGAGCCTCTGGAAACACCATATATTTT. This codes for CASAPRPGASGNTIYF.

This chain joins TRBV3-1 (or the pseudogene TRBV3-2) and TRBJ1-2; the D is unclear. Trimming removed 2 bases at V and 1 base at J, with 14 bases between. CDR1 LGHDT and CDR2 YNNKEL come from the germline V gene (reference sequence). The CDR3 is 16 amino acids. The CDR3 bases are TGTGCCAGCAGCCAATCCCAAGGAGGCAGTAACTATGGCTACACCTTC. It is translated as CASSQSQGGSNYGYTF.

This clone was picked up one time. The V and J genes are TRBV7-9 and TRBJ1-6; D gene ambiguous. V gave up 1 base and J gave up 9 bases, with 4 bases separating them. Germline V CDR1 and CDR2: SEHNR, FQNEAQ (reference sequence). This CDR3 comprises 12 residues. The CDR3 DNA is TGTGCCAGCAGCTTAGACGGTTCACCCCTCCACTTT. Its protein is CASSLDGSPLHF. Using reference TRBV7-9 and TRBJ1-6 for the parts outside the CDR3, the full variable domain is DTGVSQNPRHKITKRGQNVTFRCDPISEHNRLYWYRQTLGQGPEFLTYFQNEAQLEKSRLLSDRFSAERPKGSFSTLEIQRTEQGDSAMYLCASSLDGSPLHFGNGTRLTVT.

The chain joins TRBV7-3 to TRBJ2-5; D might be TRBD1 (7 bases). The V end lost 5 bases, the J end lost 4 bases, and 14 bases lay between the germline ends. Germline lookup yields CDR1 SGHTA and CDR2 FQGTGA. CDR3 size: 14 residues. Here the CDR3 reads CASSVQGGGETQYF. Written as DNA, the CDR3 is TGTGCCAGCAGCGTCCAGGGGGGTGGAGAGACCCAGTACTTC.

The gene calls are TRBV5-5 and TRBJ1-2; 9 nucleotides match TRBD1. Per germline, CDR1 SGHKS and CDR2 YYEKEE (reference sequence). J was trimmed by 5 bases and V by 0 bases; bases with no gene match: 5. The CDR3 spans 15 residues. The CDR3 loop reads CASSLVWTGDYGYTF. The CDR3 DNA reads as TGTGCCAGCAGCTTGGTTTGGACAGGGGATTATGGCTACACCTTC.

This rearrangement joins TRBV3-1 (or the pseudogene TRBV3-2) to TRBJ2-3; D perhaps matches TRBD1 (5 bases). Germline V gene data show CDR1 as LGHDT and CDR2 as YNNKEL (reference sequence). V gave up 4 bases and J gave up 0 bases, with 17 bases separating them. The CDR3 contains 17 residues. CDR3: CASSPPDTTVSTDTQYF. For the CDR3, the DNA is TGTGCCAGCAGCCCTCCTGATACGACAGTTAGCACAGATACGCAGTATTTT.

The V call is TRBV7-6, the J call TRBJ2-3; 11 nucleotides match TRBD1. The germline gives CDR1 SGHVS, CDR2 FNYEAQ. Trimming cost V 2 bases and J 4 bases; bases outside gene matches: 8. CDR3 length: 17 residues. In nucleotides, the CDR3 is TGTGCCAGCAGCTTATCTTATCCGGGACAGGGGGCAGATACGCAGTATTTT. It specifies CASSLSYPGQGADTQYF.